This T cell receptor (beta chain) appears in the sequencing data of a study of shared clonotypes between healthy human individuals. For the study at large: A couple of women and a few men aged 18 to 49 served as donors. Used for every donor were three CD4 naive, three CD4 memory, two CD8 naive and one CD8 memory plate.

The protocol was immunoSEQ multiplex PCR, while the TCRdb copy is restricted to in-frame clones and leaves out a portion. The sample carries approximately 1,000,000 clones, approximately 80% recorded once. CDR1 and CDR2 (germline): SGHNT, YYREEE (reference sequence). The CDR3 extends over 15 amino acids. Unmatched junction bases numbered 5, after V lost 0 bases and J lost 6 bases. Findings of the study overall: When compared with the clonotypes that were shared by all four sorted-subset donors, the non-shared clonotypes turned out to have lower generation probabilities.

This clone was detected a few times. Its target is not known. Donors were healthy HIV-negative adults without recently reported acute infections or vaccinations. This sequence was found in a man between 18 and 29 years old in good health. Some clones in this sample may be carry-over from other donors' samples. The material sequenced was memory CD4+ T cells from PBMCs. The subset here: CD45RA-negative fraction. The chain links TRBV5-4 to TRBJ2-1, with 8 bases that match TRBD1. For the CDR3, the DNA is TGTGCCAGCAGCTTGGTACAGGGGGTAGGCAATGAGCAGTTCTTC. It translates to CASSLVQGVGNEQFF.